This record concerns one T cell receptor beta chain sequence. Germline loops: CDR1 MNHEY, CDR2 SVGAGI. The CDR3 has 14 residues. With 6 bases removed from V and 4 bases from J, the gap between germline ends came to 13 bases. The data originate from a study of blood T cell repertoires in COVID-19. About the research overall: Acute-phase and convalescent COVID-19 samples originated in the United States, Italy and Spain. T cells, B-cell-depleted T cells, or PBMCs supplied cDNA or gDNA.

Per the study methods: For nucleated cells, counts were estimated from reference gene primer amplification. Only in-frame clones appear in the TCRdb table, and some are missing; sequencing was by immunoSEQ multiplex PCR. V and J calls and clone size are those listed in that table; D and trimming were worked out from the DNA. Of around 90,000 clones in the sample, approximately 92% were seen once. This rearrangement joins TRBV6-5 to TRBJ1-5, with D possibly being TRBD1 (5 bases). This sequence was found in a woman aged 60 to 75 with active COVID-19. The sequenced sample consisted of peripheral blood. CDR3 protein: CASRDTSQNQPQHF. The CDR3 coding sequence is TGTGCCAGCAGGGACACGTCACAAAATCAGCCCCAGCATTTT.